These 20 T cell receptor beta chains came from one sample sequenced in a study of CD8 T cells in Susac syndrome. RNA, at roughly 0.45 to 1 ug, was reverse transcribed with random hexamers. TCRdb re-called the immunoSEQ multiplex PCR reads with MiXCR, one entry per CDR3 protein. In the table there are a few hundred thousand distinct CDR3 sequences, 85% to 95% of which are singletons. The sample taken for sequencing was CD4+ T cells from PBMCs. The receptors originated from a human donor with Susac syndrome.

The chain carries TRBV20-1 and TRBJ1-2, with a tentative D call TRBD1 (6 bases). V lost 3 bases, J lost 0 bases, and 8 bases lay in between. The CDR3 covers 13 residues. Germline V gene lookup returns CDR1 DFQATT and CDR2 SNEGSKA (reference sequence). The CDR3 loop reads CSASRGANYGYTF. DNA of the CDR3: TGCAGTGCTAGCAGGGGTGCTAACTATGGCTACACCTTC.

V gene TRBV2 combines with J gene TRBJ2-3; 8 bases are shared with TRBD1. CDR3 size: 15 residues. The trim removed 5 bases at V and 1 base at J, leaving 5 bases unmatched. From germline, CDR1 is SNHLY and CDR2 FYNNEI. The CDR3 DNA reads TGTGCCAGCAGTCCGGACAGGGTAGGCACAGATACGCAGTATTTT. This translates into CASSPDRVGTDTQYF.

The chain combines TRBV9 with TRBJ1-2; D is ambiguous. Trimming removed 4 bases at V and 6 bases at J, with 16 bases between. The CDR3 length is 14 residues. Germline assignment: CDR1 SGDLS and CDR2 YYNGEE. CDR3 in amino acids: CASSPQGPGHGYTF. In DNA, the CDR3 is TGTGCCAGCAGCCCCCAAGGACCGGGCCATGGCTACACCTTC.

In this sample, this clonotype turned up once. The chain joins TRBV7-6 to TRBJ2-5; tentatively, D is TRBD1 (5 bases). The CDR3 consists of 15 residues. V lost 2 bases and J lost 5, with 15 bases in between. Germline loops: CDR1 SGHVS, CDR2 FNYEAQ. Written as DNA, the CDR3 is TGTGCCAGCAGCTTACGCTCAGGGCTGGGGGAGACCCAGTACTTC. This codes for CASSLRSGLGETQYF.

This sequence joins TRBV7-9 and TRBJ2-2; D gene uncertain. V was cut by 5 bases and J by 1 base, with 14 bases left in between. CDR3 size: 16 residues. Germline V gives CDR1 SEHNR, CDR2 FQNEAQ (reference sequence). The CDR3 DNA follows: TGTGCCAGCAGCCGGCGTTCTCCCCAGAACACCGGGGAGCTGTTTTTT. Translated: CASSRRSPQNTGELFF.

The rearrangement links TRBV15 to TRBJ1-2; no clear D gene. The CDR3 extends over 17 amino acids. In germline, CDR1 is LNHNV, CDR2 YYDKDF (reference sequence). The V gene lost 2 bases and the J gene lost 4 bases, with 20 bases spanning the gap. CDR3 sequence: CATSRSAGVGRTYGYTF. The CDR3 region has the DNA TGTGCCACCAGCAGATCCGCCGGGGTCGGGCGTACCTATGGCTACACCTTC. Looking up the rest from reference TRBV15 and TRBJ1-2 gives the full variable domain: DAMVIQNPRYQVTQFGKPVTLSCSQTLNHNVMYWYQQKSSQAPKLLFHYYDKDFNNEADTPDNFQSRRPNTSFCFLDIRSPGLGDTAMYLCATSRSAGVGRTYGYTFGSGTRLTVV.

The V and J genes are TRBV7-2 and TRBJ1-2; D not certain. The CDR3 extends over 13 amino acids. Germline V gene sequence: CDR1 SGHTA, CDR2 FQGNSA. Trimming took 0 bases from V and 6 from J, leaving 8 bases between them. CDR3 residues: CASSLAAGDGYTF. CDR3 DNA: TGTGCCAGCAGCTTAGCGGCGGGTGATGGCTACACCTTC.

This clonotype was seen just once. In nucleotides, the CDR3 is TGTGCCAGCAGTTACTCCGCGAGTTACAGCTACGAGCAGTACTTC. It yields the protein CASSYSASYSYEQYF. The chain recombines TRBV6-5 with TRBJ2-7; D unclear. Trimming pared 0 bases from V and 3 bases from J, leaving 12 bases between. Germline V lookup: CDR1 MNHEY, CDR2 SVGAGI. The CDR3 sequence is 15 residues long.

CDR3 coding DNA: TGTGCCTGGAGTTGGGGGTCGGGTGCTGACTACGAGCAGTACTTC. This translates into CAWSWGSGADYEQYF. This rearrangement joins TRBV30 to TRBJ2-7; D might be TRBD1 or TRBD2, each matching 5 bases. CDR3 length: 15 amino acids. V was cut by 2 bases and J by 3 bases, with 17 bases left in between. CDR1 is GTSNPN, CDR2 SVGIG, per germline (reference sequence).

The chain links TRBV7-9 to TRBJ1-6; D is undetermined. This CDR3 has 14 amino acids. V was cut by 0 bases and J by 9 bases, with 9 bases left in between. The germline gives CDR1 SEHNR, CDR2 FQNEAQ (reference sequence). As DNA, the CDR3 is TGTGCCAGCAGCTTAGCGAAGGGAGGTTCACCCCTCCACTTT. It yields the protein CASSLAKGGSPLHF.

V is TRBV6-5 and J is TRBJ1-2, with D hard to call. This CDR3 comprises 13 residues. Germline V gene sequence: CDR1 MNHEY, CDR2 SVGAGI. V was trimmed by 5 bases and J by 7 bases, leaving 14 bases between them. The CDR3 loop reads CASSPIPRGGYTF. In nucleotides, the CDR3 is TGTGCCAGCAGTCCTATCCCACGGGGTGGCTACACCTTC.

Here the CDR3 DNA reads TGTGCCAGCAGTCGCTCCCTGGGAAACCACAATGAGCAGTTCTTC. Translated, it gives CASSRSLGNHNEQFF. J is TRBJ2-1 and V is TRBV12-3 or TRBV12-4; the D is unclear. V was cut by 5 bases and J by 5 bases, with 16 bases left in between. CDR3 length equals 15 residues.

This chain joins TRBV20-1 and TRBJ2-1; 7 positions agree with TRBD2. CDR1 is DFQATT and CDR2 is SNEGSKA in the germline V gene (reference sequence). The CDR3 runs 12 residues. CDR3 in amino acids: CSSGGPTDEQFF. CDR3 coding DNA: TGCAGCTCGGGGGGACCCACGGATGAGCAGTTCTTC.

The V gene is TRBV7-2, the J gene TRBJ2-6; the match to TRBD1 covers 8 bases. Germline values: CDR1 SGHTA, CDR2 FQGNSA. With 5 bases clipped from V and 2 bases from J, the junction kept 2 bases outside the gene matches. This CDR3 has 15 amino acids. This CDR3 reads CASSPTGAGANVLTF. CDR3 DNA sequence: TGTGCCAGCAGCCCGACAGGGGCTGGGGCCAACGTCCTGACTTTC.

The chain employs TRBV12-3 or TRBV12-4 and TRBJ1-5; 8 bases align to TRBD1. Unmatched junction bases numbered 9, after V lost 7 bases and J lost 7 bases. The CDR3 is 14 amino acids. The CDR3 sequence is CASTSTGGEQPQHF. For the CDR3, the DNA is TGTGCCAGCACCTCAACAGGGGGAGAACAGCCCCAGCATTTT.

This sequence joins TRBV5-4 and TRBJ2-3, with D possibly matching TRBD2 (5 bases). Germline V CDR1 and CDR2: SGHNT, YYREEE (reference sequence). V was pared by 4 bases and J by 5 bases, with 11 bases between. The CDR3 sequence is 13 residues long. This CDR3 is CASSPERVDTQYF. DNA of the CDR3: TGTGCCAGCAGCCCGGAGAGGGTAGATACGCAGTATTTT.

This chain uses TRBV30 with TRBJ2-7, with no clear D. CDR1 is GTSNPN, CDR2 SVGIG, per germline (reference sequence). Trimming cost V 1 base and J 5 bases, with 12 bases left between them. This CDR3 is built from 13 residues. The CDR3: CAWSGGRYHEQYF. In DNA form, the CDR3 reads TGTGCCTGGAGTGGTGGCAGGTACCACGAGCAGTACTTC.

V is TRBV5-1 and J is TRBJ2-4; D is unclear. The germline gives CDR1 SGHRS, CDR2 YFSETQ. The CDR3 totals 12 residues. Trimming cost V 4 bases and J 7 bases, with 9 bases left between them. Here the CDR3 DNA reads TGCGCCAGCAGCCTCGGCCTCAACATTCAGTACTTC. Translating gives CASSLGLNIQYF.

The chain uses TRBV20-1 and TRBJ2-1; 10 bases agree with TRBD2. Germline CDR1 is DFQATT and CDR2 is SNEGSKA (reference sequence). The junction had 16 bases not matched to a gene; V was cut back by 4 bases and J by 7 bases. The length of the CDR3 is 17 residues. The CDR3 protein is CSATRRRAGGPRNEQFF. The CDR3 DNA reads as TGCAGTGCTACCCGTAGGAGAGCGGGGGGGCCGAGGAATGAGCAGTTCTTC.

In its sample, this clonotype was seen once. This rearrangement joins TRBV19 to TRBJ1-5; D ambiguous. CDR1 is LNHDA and CDR2 is SQIVND in the germline V gene (reference sequence). V gave up 6 bases and J gave up 6 bases, with 18 bases separating them. This CDR3 comprises 15 residues. CDR3 loop: CASSSPPGEGQPQHF. The CDR3 nucleotides are TGTGCCAGTAGCTCCCCGCCGGGCGAGGGTCAGCCCCAGCATTTT.